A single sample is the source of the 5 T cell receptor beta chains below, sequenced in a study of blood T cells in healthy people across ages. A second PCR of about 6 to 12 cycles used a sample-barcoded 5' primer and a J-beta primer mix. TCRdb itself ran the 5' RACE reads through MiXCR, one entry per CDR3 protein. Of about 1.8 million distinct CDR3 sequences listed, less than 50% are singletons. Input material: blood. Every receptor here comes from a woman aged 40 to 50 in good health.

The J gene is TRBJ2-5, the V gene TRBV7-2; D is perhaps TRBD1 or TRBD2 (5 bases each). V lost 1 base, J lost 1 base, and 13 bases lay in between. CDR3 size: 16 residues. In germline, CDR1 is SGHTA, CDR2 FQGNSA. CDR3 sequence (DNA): TGTGCCAGCAGCTTAGTCCAGGGAGTGGGCCAAGAGACCCAGTACTTC. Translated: CASSLVQGVGQETQYF. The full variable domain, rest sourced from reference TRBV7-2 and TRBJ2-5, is GAGVSQSPSNKVTEKGKDVELRCDPISGHTALYWYRQSLGQGLEFLIYFQGNSAPDKSGLPSDRFSAERTGGSVSTLTIQRTQQEDSAVYLCASSLVQGVGQETQYFGPGTRLLVL.

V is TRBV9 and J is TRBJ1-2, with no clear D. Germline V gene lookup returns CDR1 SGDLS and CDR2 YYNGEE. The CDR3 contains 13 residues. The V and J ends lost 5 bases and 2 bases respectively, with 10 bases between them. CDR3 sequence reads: CASSTGENYGYTF. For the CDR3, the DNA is TGTGCCAGCAGTACCGGGGAGAACTATGGCTACACCTTC.

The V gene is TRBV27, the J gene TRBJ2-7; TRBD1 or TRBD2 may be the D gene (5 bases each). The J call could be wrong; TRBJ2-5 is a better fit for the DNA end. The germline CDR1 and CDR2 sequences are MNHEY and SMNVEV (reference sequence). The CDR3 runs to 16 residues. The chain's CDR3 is CASSPGATRWGETQYF. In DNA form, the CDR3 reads TGTGCCAGCAGTCCCGGGGCTACTAGGTGGGGAGAGACCCAGTACTTC.

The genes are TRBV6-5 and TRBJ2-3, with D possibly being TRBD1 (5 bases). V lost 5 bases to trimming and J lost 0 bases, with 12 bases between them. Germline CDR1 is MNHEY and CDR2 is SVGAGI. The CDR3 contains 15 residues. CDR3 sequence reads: CASSAQTVSTDTQYF. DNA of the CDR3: TGTGCCAGCAGTGCCCAGACAGTTAGCACAGATACGCAGTATTTT.

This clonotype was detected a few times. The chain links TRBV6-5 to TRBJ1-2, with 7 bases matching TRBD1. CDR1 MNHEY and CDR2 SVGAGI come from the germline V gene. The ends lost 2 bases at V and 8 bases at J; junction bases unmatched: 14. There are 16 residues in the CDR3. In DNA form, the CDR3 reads TGTGCCAGCAGTTACCGACCAACCTCAGGGGGTTGGGGCTACACCTTC. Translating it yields CASSYRPTSGGWGYTF.